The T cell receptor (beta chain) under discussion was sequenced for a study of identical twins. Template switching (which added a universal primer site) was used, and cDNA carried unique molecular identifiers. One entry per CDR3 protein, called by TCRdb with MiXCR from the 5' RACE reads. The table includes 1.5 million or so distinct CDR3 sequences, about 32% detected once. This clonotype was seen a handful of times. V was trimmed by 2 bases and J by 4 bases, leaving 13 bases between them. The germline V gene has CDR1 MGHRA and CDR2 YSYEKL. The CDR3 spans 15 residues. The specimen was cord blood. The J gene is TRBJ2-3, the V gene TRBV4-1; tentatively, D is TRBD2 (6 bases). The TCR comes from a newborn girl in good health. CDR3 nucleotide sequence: TGCGCCAGCAGCCAATCCGGGAGAGGGGCAGATACGCAGTATTTT. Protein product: CASSQSGRGADTQYF.